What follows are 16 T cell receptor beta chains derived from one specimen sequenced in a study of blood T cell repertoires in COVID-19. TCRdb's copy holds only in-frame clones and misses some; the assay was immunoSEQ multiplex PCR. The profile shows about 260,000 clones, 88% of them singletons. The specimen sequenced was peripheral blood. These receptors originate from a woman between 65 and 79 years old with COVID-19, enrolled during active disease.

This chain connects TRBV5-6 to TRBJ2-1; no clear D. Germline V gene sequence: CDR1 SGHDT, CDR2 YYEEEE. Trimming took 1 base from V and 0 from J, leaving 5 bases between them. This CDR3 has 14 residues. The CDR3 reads CASSLISSYNEQFF. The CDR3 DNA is TGTGCCAGCAGCTTGATCAGCTCCTACAATGAGCAGTTCTTC.

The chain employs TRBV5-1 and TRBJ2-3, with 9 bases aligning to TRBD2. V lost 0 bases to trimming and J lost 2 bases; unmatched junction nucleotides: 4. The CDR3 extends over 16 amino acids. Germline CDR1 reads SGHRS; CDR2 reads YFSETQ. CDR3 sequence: CASSLAPSGTTDTQYF. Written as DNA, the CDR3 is TGCGCCAGCAGCTTGGCCCCTAGCGGGACCACAGATACGCAGTATTTT.

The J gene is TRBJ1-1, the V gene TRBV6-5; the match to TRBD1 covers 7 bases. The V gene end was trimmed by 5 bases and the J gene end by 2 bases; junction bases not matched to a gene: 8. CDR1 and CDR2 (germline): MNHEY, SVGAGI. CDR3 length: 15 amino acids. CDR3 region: CASSTDRVANTEAFF. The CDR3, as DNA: TGTGCCAGCAGTACCGACAGGGTCGCCAACACTGAAGCTTTCTTT.

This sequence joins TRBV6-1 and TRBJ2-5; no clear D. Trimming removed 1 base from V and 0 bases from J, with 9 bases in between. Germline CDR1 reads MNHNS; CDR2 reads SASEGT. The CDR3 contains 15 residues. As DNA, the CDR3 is TGTGCCAGCAGTGAAGGGGCGACGTACCAAGAGACCCAGTACTTC. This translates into CASSEGATYQETQYF.

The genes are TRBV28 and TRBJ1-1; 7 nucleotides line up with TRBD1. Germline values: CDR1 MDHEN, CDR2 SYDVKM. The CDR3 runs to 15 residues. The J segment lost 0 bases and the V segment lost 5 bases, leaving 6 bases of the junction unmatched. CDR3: CASSLPTGVNTEAFF. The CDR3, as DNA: TGTGCCAGCAGTCTCCCTACAGGGGTGAACACTGAAGCTTTCTTT.

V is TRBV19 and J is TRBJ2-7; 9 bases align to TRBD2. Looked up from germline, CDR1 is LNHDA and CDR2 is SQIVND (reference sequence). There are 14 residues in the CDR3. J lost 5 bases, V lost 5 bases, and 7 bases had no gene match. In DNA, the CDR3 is TGTGCCAGTAGTTCGGGACTAGCAGCCAACGAGCAGTACTTC. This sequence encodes CASSSGLAANEQYF.

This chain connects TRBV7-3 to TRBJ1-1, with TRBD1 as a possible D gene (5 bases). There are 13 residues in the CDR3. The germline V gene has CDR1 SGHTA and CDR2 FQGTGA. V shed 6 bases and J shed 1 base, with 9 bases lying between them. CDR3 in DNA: TGTGCCAGCAGGCGGGACCAGAACACTGAAGCTTTCTTT. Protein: CASRRDQNTEAFF.

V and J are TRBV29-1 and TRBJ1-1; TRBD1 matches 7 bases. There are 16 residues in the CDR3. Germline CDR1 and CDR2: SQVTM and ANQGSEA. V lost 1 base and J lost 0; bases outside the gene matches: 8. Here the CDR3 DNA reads TGCAGCGTTGAAGGGGGCAGGGGGTATTTGAACACTGAAGCTTTCTTT. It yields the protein CSVEGGRGYLNTEAFF.

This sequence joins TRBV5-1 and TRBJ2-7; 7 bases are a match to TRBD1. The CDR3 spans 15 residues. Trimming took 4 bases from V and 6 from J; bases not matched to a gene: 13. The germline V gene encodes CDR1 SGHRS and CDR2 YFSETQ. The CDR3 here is CASSAQYRGLTEQYF. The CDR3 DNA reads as TGCGCCAGCAGCGCCCAGTACAGGGGTTTGACCGAGCAGTACTTC.

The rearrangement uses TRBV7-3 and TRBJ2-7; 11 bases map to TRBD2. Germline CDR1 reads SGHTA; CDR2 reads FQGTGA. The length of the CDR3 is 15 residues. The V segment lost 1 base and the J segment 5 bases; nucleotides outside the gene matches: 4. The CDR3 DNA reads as TGTGCCAGCAGCTTAAAACTAGCGGGAGACGACGAGCAGTACTTC. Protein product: CASSLKLAGDDEQYF.

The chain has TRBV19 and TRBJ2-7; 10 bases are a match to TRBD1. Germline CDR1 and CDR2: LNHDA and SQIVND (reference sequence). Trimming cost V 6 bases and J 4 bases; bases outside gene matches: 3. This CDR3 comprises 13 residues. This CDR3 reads CASSQDRGYEQYF. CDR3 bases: TGTGCCAGTAGCCAGGACAGGGGGTACGAGCAGTACTTC.

The chain's CDR3 is CASSAGQGSLQETQYF. The CDR3 region has the DNA TGTGCCAGCAGCGCCGGACAGGGCAGCCTCCAAGAGACCCAGTACTTC. This chain links TRBV2 with TRBJ2-5; 8 bases are a match to TRBD1. This CDR3 is built from 16 residues. Germline CDR1 and CDR2: SNHLY and FYNNEI. The junction had 10 bases not matched to a gene; V was cut back by 6 bases and J by 1 base.

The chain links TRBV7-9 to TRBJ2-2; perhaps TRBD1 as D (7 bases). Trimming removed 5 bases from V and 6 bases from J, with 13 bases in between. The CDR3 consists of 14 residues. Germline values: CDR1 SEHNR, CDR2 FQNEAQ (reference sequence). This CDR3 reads CASSPRGEAGELFF. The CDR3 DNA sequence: TGTGCCAGCAGCCCCAGGGGGGAAGCCGGGGAGCTGTTTTTT.

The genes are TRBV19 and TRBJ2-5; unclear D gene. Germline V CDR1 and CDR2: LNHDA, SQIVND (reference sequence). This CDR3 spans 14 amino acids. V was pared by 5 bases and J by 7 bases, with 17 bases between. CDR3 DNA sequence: TGTGCCAGTAGTGGCCCGACTGGAATCGGGACCCAGTACTTC. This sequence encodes CASSGPTGIGTQYF. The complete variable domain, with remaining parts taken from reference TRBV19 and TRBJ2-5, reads DGGITQSPKYLFRKEGQNVTLSCEQNLNHDAMYWYRQDPGQGLRLIYYSQIVNDFQKGDIAEGYSVSREKKESFPLTVTSAQKNPTAFYLCASSGPTGIGTQYFGPGTRLLVL.

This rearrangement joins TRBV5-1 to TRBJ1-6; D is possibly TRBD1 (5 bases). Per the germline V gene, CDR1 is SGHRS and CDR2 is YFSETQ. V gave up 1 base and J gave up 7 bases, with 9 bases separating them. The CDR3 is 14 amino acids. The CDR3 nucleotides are TGCGCCAGCAGCTTGACAGGTGGGAATTCACCCCTCCACTTT. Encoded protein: CASSLTGGNSPLHF.

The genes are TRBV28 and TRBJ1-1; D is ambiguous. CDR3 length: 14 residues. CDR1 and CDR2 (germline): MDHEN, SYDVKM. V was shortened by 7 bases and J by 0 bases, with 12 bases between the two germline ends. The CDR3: CASNSVTMNTEAFF. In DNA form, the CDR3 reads TGTGCCAGCAACTCCGTTACTATGAACACTGAAGCTTTCTTT.